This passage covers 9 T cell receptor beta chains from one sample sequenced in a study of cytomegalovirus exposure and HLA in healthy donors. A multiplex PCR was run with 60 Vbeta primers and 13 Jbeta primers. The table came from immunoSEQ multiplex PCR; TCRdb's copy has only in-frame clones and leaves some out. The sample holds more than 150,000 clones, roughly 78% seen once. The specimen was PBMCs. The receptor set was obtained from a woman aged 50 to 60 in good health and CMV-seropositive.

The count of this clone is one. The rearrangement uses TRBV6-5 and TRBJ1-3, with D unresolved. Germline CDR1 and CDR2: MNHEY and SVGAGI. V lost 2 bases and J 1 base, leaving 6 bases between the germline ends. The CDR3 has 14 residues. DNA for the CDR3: TGTGCCAGCAGTTACGGCAGGTCTGGAAACACCATATATTTT. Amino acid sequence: CASSYGRSGNTIYF.

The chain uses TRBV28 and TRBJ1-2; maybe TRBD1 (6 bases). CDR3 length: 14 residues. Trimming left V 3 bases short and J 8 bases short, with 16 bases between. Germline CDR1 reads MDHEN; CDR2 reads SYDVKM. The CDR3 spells CASSFGQGISGYTF. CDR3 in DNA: TGTGCCAGCAGTTTCGGGCAGGGGATAAGCGGCTACACCTTC.

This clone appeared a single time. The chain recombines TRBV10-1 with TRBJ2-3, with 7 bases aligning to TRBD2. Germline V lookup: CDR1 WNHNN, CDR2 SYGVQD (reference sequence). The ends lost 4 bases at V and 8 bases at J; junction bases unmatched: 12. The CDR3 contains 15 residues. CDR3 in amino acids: CASSGPSGGLGTQYF. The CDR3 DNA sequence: TGCGCCAGCAGTGGGCCGTCGGGGGGTTTAGGTACGCAGTATTTT.

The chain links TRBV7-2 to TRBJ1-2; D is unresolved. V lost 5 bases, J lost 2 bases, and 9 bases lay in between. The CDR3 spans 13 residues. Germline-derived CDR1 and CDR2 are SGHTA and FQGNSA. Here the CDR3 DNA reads TGTGCCAGCAGCCGGTCCCCAAACTATGGCTACACCTTC. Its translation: CASSRSPNYGYTF.

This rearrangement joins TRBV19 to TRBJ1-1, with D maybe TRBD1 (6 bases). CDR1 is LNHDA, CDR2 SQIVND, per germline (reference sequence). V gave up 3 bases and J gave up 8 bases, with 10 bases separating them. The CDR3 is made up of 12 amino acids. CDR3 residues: CASSIFQGEAFF. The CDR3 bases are TGTGCCAGTAGTATTTTTCAGGGGGAAGCTTTCTTT.

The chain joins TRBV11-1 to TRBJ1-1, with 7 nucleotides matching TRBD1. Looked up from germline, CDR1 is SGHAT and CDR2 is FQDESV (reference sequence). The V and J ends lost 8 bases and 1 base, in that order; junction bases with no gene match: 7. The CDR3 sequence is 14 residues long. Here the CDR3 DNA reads TGTGCCAGCCTACCAGGGGGTCGGAACACTGAAGCTTTCTTT. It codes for CASLPGGRNTEAFF.

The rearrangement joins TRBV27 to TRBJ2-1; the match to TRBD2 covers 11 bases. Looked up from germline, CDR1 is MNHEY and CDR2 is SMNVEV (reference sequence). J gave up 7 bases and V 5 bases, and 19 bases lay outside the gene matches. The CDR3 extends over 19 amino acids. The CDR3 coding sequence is TGTGCCAGCAGTCCCCTTCTAATTACTAGCGGGAGTTCCTGGAATGAGCAGTTCTTC. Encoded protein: CASSPLLITSGSSWNEQFF.

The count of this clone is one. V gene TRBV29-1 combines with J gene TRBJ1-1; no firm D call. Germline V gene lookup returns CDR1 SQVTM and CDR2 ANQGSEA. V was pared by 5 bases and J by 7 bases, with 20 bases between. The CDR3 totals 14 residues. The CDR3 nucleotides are TGCAGCGTTCTACGTTCGTCGGGAAAGATTGAAGCTTTCTTT. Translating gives CSVLRSSGKIEAFF.

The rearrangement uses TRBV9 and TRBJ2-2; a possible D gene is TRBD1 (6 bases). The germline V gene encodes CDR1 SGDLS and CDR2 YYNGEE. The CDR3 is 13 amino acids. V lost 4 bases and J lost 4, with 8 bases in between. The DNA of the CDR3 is TGTGCCAGCAGCCCCAGGGGCACCGGGGAGCTGTTTTTT. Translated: CASSPRGTGELFF.